This entry features one T cell receptor beta chain sequence. Its antigen is still unknown. V lost 7 bases and J 4 bases, leaving 21 bases between the germline ends. Looked up from germline, CDR1 is SGDLS and CDR2 is YYNGEE. The CDR3 sequence is 16 residues long. The entry originates in a study of T cell responses to AZD1222 COVID-19 vaccine. Overall study results and limits: When two AZD1222 doses had been given, Spike-specific TCR breadth and depth rose.

This table comes from immunoSEQ multiplex PCR, and its TCRdb copy is limited to in-frame clones, with some not included. The sample includes about 190,000 clones, approximately 87% of them seen just once. This clonotype was obtained from an adult in good health. The chain recombines TRBV9 with TRBJ1-3; D perhaps matches TRBD1 (5 bases). Source: peripheral blood, taken on day 0 of MenACWY control vaccination. This CDR3 is CASGENRGDAGNTIYF. In nucleotides, the CDR3 is TGTGCCAGCGGGGAAAACCGTGGGGACGCAGGAAACACCATATATTTT.